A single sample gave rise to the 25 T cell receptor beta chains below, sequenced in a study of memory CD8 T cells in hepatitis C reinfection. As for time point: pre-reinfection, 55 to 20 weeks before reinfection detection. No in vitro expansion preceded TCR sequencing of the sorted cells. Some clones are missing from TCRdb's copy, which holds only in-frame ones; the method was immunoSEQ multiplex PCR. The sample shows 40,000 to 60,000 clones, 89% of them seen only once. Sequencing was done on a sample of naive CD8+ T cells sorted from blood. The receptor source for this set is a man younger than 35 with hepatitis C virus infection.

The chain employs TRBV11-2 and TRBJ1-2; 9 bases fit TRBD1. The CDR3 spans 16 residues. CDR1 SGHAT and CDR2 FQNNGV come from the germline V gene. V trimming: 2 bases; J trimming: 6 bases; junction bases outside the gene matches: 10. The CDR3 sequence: CASSLMGQGDRDGYTF. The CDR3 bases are TGTGCCAGCAGCTTAATGGGGCAGGGGGACAGGGATGGCTACACCTTC.

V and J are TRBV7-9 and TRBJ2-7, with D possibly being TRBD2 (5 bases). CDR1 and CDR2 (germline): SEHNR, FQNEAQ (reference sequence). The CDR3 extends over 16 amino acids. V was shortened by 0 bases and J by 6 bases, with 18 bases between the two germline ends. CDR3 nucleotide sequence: TGTGCCAGCAGCTTAGCTCTCCGAGAAACGGGAAGCGAGCAGTACTTC. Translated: CASSLALRETGSEQYF.

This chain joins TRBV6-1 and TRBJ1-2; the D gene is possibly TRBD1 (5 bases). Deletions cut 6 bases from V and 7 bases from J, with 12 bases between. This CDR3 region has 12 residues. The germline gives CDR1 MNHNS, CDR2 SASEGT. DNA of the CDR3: TGTGCCAGCAGGGCGCAGGGCTTTGGCTACACCTTC. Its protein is CASRAQGFGYTF.

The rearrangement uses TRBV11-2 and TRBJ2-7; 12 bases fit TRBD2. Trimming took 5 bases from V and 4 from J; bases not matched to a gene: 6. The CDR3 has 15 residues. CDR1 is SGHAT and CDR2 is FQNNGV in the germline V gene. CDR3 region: CASSELAGGLYEQYF. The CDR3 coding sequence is TGTGCCAGCAGCGAACTAGCGGGAGGTCTGTACGAGCAGTACTTC.

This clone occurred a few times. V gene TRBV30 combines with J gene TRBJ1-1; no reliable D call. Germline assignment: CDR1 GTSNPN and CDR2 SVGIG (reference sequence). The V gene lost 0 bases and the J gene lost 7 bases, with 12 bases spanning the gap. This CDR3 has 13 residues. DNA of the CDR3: TGTGCCTGGAGTGTAGGTCGAGAGGGTGAAGCTTTCTTT. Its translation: CAWSVGREGEAFF.

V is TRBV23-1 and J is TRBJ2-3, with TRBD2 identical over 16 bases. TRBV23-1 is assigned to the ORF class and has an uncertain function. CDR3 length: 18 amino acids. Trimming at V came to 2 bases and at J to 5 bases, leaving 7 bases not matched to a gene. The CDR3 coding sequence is TGCGCCAGCAGTCAAGGGACTAGCGGGGGGGGGACCGAAGATACGCAGTATTTT. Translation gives CASSQGTSGGGTEDTQYF.

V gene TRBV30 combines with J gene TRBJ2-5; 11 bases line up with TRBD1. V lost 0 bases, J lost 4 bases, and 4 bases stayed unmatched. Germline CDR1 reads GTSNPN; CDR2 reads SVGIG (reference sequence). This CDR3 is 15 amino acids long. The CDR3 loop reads CAWSVGTGGSETQYF. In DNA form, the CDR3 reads TGTGCCTGGAGTGTAGGGACAGGGGGTTCAGAGACCCAGTACTTC.

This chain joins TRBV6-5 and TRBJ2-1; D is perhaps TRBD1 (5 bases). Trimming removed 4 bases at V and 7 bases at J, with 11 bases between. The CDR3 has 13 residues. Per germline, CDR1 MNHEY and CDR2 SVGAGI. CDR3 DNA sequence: TGTGCCAGCAGTTTAATCCAGGGTAATGAGCAGTTCTTC. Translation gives CASSLIQGNEQFF.

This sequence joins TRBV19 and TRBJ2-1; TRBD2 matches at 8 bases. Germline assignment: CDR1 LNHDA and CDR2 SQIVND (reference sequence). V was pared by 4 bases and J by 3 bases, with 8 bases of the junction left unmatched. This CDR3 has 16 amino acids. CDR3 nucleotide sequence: TGTGCCAGTAGTACCCTCACCGGGACTAGCTACAATGAGCAGTTCTTC. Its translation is CASSTLTGTSYNEQFF. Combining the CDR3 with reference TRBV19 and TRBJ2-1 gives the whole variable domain DGGITQSPKYLFRKEGQNVTLSCEQNLNHDAMYWYRQDPGQGLRLIYYSQIVNDFQKGDIAEGYSVSREKKESFPLTVTSAQKNPTAFYLCASSTLTGTSYNEQFFGPGTRLTVL.

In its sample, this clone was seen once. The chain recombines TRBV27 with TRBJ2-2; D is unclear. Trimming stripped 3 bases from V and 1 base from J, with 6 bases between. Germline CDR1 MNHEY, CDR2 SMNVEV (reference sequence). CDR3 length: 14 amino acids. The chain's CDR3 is CASSFVMNTGELFF. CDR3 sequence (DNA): TGTGCCAGCAGTTTTGTCATGAACACCGGGGAGCTGTTTTTT.

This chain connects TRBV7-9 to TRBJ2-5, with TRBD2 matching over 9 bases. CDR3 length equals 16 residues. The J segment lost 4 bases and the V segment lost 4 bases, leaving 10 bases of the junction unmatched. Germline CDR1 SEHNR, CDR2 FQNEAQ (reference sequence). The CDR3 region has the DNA TGTGCCAGCAGCTCTACGCAAGCGGGGGGTAGAGAGACCCAGTACTTC. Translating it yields CASSSTQAGGRETQYF.

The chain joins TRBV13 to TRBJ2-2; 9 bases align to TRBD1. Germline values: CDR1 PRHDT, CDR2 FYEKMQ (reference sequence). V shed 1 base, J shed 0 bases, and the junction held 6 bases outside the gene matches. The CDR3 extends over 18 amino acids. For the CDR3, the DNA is TGTGCCAGCAGCTTAGCCGACGGGACAGGGCCGAACACCGGGGAGCTGTTTTTT. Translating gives CASSLADGTGPNTGELFF.

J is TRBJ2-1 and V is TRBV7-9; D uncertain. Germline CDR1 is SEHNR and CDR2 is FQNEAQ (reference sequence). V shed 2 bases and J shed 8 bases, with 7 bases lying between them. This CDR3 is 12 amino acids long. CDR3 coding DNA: TGTGCCAGCAGCTTATTGGGCGATGAGCAGTTCTTC. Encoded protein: CASSLLGDEQFF.

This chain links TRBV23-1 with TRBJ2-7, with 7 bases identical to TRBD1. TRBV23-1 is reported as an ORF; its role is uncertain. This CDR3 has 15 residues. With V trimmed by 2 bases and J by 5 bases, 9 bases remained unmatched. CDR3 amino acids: CASSQAGGCIHEQYF. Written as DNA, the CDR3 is TGCGCCAGCAGTCAAGCAGGGGGATGTATACACGAGCAGTACTTC.

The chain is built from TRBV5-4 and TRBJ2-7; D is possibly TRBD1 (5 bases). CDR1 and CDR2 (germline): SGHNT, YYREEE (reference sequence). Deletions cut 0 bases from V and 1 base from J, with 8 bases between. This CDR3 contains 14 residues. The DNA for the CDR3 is TGTGCCAGCAGCTTGGAGCAGGGTTCCTACGAGCAGTACTTC. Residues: CASSLEQGSYEQYF.

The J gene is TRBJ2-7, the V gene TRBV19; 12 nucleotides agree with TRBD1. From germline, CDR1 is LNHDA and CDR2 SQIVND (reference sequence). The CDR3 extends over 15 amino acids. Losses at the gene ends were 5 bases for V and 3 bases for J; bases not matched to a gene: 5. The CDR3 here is CASSYGTGGVYEQYF. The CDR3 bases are TGTGCCAGTAGTTATGGGACAGGGGGCGTCTACGAGCAGTACTTC.

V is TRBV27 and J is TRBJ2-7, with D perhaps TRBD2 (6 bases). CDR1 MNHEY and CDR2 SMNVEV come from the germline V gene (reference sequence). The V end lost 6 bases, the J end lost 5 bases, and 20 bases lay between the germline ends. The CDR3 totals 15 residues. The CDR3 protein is CASSSGTSPGNEQYF. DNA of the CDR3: TGTGCCAGCAGCTCCGGGACTTCTCCGGGCAACGAGCAGTACTTC.

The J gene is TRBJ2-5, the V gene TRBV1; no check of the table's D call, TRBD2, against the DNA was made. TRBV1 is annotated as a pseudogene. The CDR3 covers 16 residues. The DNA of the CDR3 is TGCACCAGCAGCCAAGATGCGCGGGGCTACCAAGAGACCCAGTACTTC. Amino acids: CTSSQDARGYQETQYF.

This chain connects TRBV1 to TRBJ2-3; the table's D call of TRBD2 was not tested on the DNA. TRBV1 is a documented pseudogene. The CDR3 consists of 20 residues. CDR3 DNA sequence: TGCACCAGCAGCCAAGATGGTGGACTAGCGGGAGGACCTAGCACAGATACGCAGTATTTT. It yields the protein CTSSQDGGLAGGPSTDTQYF.

The CDR3 protein is CASSELTTPGGTQYF. In nucleotides, the CDR3 is TGTGCCAGCAGTGAATTGACTACCCCAGGGGGTACGCAGTATTTT. The chain employs TRBV6-1 and TRBJ2-3; TRBD1 matches at 7 bases. In germline, CDR1 is MNHNS, CDR2 SASEGT. The CDR3 contains 15 residues. The ends lost 2 bases at V and 8 bases at J; junction bases unmatched: 10.

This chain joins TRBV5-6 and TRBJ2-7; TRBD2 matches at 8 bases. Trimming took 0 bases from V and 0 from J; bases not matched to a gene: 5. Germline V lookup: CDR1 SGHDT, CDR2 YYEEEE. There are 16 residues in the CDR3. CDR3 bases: TGTGCCAGCAGCTTGGATGGCGCGGGAGGCTCCTACGAGCAGTACTTC. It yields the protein CASSLDGAGGSYEQYF.

For the CDR3, the DNA is TGCGCCAGCAGCCAAGGACTAGCGGGGACAGAGCAGTTCTTC. Its translation: CASSQGLAGTEQFF. The chain joins TRBV4-1 to TRBJ2-1; 11 bases align to TRBD2. There are 14 residues in the CDR3. Germline V lookup: CDR1 MGHRA, CDR2 YSYEKL. After removal of 1 base from V and 10 bases from J, the junction contained 3 bases not matched to a gene.

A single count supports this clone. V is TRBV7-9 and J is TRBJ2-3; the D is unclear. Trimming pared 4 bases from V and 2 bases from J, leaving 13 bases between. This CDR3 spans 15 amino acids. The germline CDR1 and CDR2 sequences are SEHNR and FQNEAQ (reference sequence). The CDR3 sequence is CASSSFAGITDTQYF. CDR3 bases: TGTGCCAGCAGCTCCTTTGCCGGTATCACAGATACGCAGTATTTT.

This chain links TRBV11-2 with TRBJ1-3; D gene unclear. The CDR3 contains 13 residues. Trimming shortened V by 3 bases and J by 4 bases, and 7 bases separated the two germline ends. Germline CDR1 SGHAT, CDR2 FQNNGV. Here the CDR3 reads CASSFGEGNTIYF. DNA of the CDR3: TGTGCCAGCAGCTTTGGGGAGGGAAACACCATATATTTT.

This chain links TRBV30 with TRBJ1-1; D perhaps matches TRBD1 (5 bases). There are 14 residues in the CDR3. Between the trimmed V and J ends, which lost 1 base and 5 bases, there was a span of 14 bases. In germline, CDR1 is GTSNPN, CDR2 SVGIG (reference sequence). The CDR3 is CAWSGQGVETEAFF. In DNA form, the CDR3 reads TGTGCCTGGAGTGGTCAGGGTGTGGAAACTGAAGCTTTCTTT.